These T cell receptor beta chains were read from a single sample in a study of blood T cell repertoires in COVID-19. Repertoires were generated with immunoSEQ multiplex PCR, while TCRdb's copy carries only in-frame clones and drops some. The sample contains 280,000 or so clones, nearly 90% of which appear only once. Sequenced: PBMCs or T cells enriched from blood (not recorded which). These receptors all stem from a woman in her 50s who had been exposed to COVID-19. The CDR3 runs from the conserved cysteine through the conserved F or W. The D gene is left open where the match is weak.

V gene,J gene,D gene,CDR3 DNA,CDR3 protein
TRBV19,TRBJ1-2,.,TGTGCCTGCCGAAAAAGCGGGACAAACTATGGCTACACCTTC,CACRKSGTNYGYTF
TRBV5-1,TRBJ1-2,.,TGCGCCAGCAGCTTGGCACAGGCAGGCTATGGCTACACCTTC,CASSLAQAGYGYTF
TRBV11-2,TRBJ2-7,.,TGTGCCAGCAGGGGCACAGGGCCTAGCTACGAGCAGTACTTC,CASRGTGPSYEQYF
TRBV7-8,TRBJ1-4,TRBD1,TGTGCCAGCAGCCGCGACAGGGCTAATGAAAAACTGTTTTTT,CASSRDRANEKLFF
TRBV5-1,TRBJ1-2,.,TGCGCCAGCAGCTCGACAGGCGTATTTGGCTACACCTTC,CASSSTGVFGYTF
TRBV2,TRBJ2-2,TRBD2,TGTGCCAGCATGTCCCCACGAGCGGGGGGTCCGAACACCGGGGAGCTGTTTTTT,CASMSPRAGGPNTGELFF
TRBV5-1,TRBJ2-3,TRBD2,TGCGCCAGCACCATGCGCCCGAGCGGGGATGGGGATACGCAGTATTTT,CASTMRPSGDGDTQYF
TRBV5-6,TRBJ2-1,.,TGTGCCAGCAGCTTGGCTGCCGGTACCAATGAGCAGTTCTTC,CASSLAAGTNEQFF
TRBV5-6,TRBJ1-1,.,TGTGCCAGCAGCTTGAGAGGGAAACTGAACACTGAAGCTTTCTTT,CASSLRGKLNTEAFF
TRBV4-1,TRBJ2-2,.,TGCGCCAGCAGCCAAGCGGGAAGTTCGAACACCGGGGAGCTGTTTTTT,CASSQAGSSNTGELFF
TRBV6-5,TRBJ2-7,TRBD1,TGTGCCAGCAGGTCACTAACCCGGGACAGAGGGGAGCAGTACTTC,CASRSLTRDRGEQYF
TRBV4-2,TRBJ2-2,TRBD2,TGTGCCAGCAGACCTAGCGGGACTGACACCGGGGAGCTGTTTTTT,CASRPSGTDTGELFF
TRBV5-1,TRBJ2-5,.,TGCGCCAGCAGCCCGGACTACCAAGAGACCCAGTACTTC,CASSPDYQETQYF
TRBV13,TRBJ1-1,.,TGTGCCAGCAGCCCACAGGCTCGGTACACTGAAGCTTTCTTT,CASSPQARYTEAFF
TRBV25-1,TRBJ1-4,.,TGTGCCAGCAGTGAATACAGGGGAGGGAGTGAAAAACTGTTTTTT,CASSEYRGGSEKLFF
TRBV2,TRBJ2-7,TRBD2,TGTGCCAGCAGTACGGGACTAGCGGGGGTTGAGCAGTACTTC,CASSTGLAGVEQYF
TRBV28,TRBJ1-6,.,TGTGCCAGCAGTGGTGGAGTCGGGACATATTCACCCCTCCACTTT,CASSGGVGTYSPLHF
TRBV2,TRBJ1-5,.,TGTGCCAGCAGTCCGGACATCAGCAATCAGCCCCAGCATTTT,CASSPDISNQPQHF
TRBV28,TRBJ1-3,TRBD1,TGTGCCAGCAGCCAACAGGGGGCTCGTGGAAACACCATATATTTT,CASSQQGARGNTIYF
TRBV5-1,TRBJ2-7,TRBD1,TGCGCCAGCAGCTTGCAGGGGGCTAGCTCCTACGAGCAGTACTTC,CASSLQGASSYEQYF
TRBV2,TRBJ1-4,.,TGTGCCAGCAGCCGAATTTCATCCTATAATGAAAAACTGTTTTTT,CASSRISSYNEKLFF
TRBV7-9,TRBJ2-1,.,TGTGCCAGCAGCTTCAGGTCAACCCCCTACAATGAGCAGTTCTTC,CASSFRSTPYNEQFF
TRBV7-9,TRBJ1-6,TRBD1,TGTGCCAGCAGCGCGGGGACAGGGAGGAATTCACCCCTCCACTTT,CASSAGTGRNSPLHF